Many counts were recorded for the clone carrying this TCR beta chain. This CDR3 comprises 15 residues. In germline, CDR1 is SGHNT, CDR2 YENEEA. Trimming cost V 3 bases and J 4 bases, with 13 bases left between them. The sample is drawn from a study of shared clonotypes between healthy human individuals. Assay: immunoSEQ multiplex PCR; the TCRdb copy retains only in-frame clones and omits some. The sample lists around 750,000 clones; roughly 70% were seen once. Sequenced sample: memory CD4+ T cells sorted from blood. Subset in this sample: CD45RA-negative fraction. This clonotype was obtained from a woman aged 30 to 39 in good health. The chain has TRBV11-3 and TRBJ2-1, with D unresolved. CDR3 sequence: CASSFSDANYNEQFF. For the CDR3, the DNA is TGTGCCAGCAGCTTCAGCGATGCAAATTACAATGAGCAGTTCTTC.